This T cell receptor (beta chain) appears in the sequencing data of a study of blood T cell repertoires in COVID-19. The overall study: T cells, B-cell-depleted T cells, or PBMCs supplied cDNA or gDNA.

TCRdb's table, derived via immunoSEQ multiplex PCR, lists solely in-frame clones and lacks some. Altogether nearly 250,000 clones are present, 80% to 90% being singletons, with the ten largest covering around 1%. Trimming stripped 4 bases from V and 1 base from J, with 6 bases between. This CDR3 region has 13 residues. The V gene's germline CDR1 is MGHRA and CDR2 YSYEKL. The chain links TRBV4-1 to TRBJ2-3, with D uncertain. The sample was PBMCs or T cells enriched from blood (not recorded which). This receptor was obtained from a man in his forties or fifties who had been exposed to COVID-19. The CDR3 region has the DNA TGCGCCAGCAGCCTGACTCGCACAGATACGCAGTATTTT. Translated: CASSLTRTDTQYF.